This TCR beta chain was obtained from a study of sequential checkpoint blockade in melanoma. In the study overall: TCRβ was sequenced from DNA of 91 pretreatment tumors. After nivolumab or ipilimumab alone, about 20 patients had week-13 rebiopsies.

General observations from the study: In arm A, pretreatment tumor clonality was associated with response.

With regard to this clone: The antigen remains undetermined.

This table comes from immunoSEQ multiplex PCR, and its TCRdb copy is limited to in-frame clones, with some not included. Of approximately 2,600 clones listed, roughly 26% are singletons. In germline, CDR1 is GTSNPN, CDR2 SVGIG (reference sequence). This CDR3 region has 16 residues. V gave up 4 bases and J gave up 2 bases; unmatched junction bases: 11. As to treatment: randomized to nivolumab then ipilimumab (arm A) or the reverse (arm B). The chain couples TRBV30 to TRBJ1-1; 9 bases are a match to TRBD1. The clonotype comes from a human donor with melanoma. The sequencing here drew on tumor tissue (inferred from file names), taken from a patient given nivolumab and ipilimumab in sequence. As DNA, the CDR3 is TGTGCCTGGACAGGACAGGGGACCTCTAAAAACACTGAAGCTTTCTTT. This sequence encodes CAWTGQGTSKNTEAFF.